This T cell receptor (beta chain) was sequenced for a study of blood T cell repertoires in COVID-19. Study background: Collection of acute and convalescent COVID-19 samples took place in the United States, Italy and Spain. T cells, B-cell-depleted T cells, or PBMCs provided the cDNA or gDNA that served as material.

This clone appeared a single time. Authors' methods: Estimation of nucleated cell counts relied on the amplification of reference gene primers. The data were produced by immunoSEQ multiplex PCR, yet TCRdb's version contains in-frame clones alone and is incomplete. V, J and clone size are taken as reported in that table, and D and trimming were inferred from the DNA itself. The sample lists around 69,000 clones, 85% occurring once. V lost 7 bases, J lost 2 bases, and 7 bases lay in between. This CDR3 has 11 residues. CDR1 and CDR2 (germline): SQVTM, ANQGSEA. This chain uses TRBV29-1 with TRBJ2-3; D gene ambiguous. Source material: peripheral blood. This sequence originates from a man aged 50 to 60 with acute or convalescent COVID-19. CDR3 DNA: TGCAGCGCCAGTTCCACAGATACGCAGTATTTT. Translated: CSASSTDTQYF.